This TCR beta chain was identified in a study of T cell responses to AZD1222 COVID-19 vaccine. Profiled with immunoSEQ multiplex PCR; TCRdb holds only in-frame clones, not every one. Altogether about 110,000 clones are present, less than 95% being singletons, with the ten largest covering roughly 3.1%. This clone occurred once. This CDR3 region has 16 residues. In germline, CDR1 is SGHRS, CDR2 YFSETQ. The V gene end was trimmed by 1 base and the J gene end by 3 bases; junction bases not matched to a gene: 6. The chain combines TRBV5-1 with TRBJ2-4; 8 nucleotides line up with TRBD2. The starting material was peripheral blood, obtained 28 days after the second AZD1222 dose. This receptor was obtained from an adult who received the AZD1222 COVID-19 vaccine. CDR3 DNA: TGCGCCAGCAGCTTGAGCGGGGGAAGGGTCAAAAACATTCAGTACTTC. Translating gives CASSLSGGRVKNIQYF.